The sample holds a few counts of the clone carrying this TCR beta chain. This CDR3 comprises 16 residues. CDR1 SGHAT and CDR2 FQNNGV come from the germline V gene. V trimming: 5 bases; J trimming: 8 bases; junction bases outside the gene matches: 17. Researchers ran the assay at a deep level. Clones were read by immunoSEQ multiplex PCR, and TCRdb kept only the in-frame ones, dropping some. The table has 900,000 to 1,200,000 clones, around three quarters seen once; the top ten hold 0.61%. The data stem from a study of shared clonotypes between healthy human individuals. This clonotype originated in a man in his late teens or twenties in good health. Some clones in this sample may be carry-over from other donors' samples. The J gene is TRBJ1-2, the V gene TRBV11-2, with 7 positions matching TRBD1. The sequenced material came from memory CD4+ T cells from PBMCs. The subset denotes: CD45RA-negative fraction. The CDR3 bases are TGTGCCAGCAGCCCTCACCAACTCCAGGGGGTTGGGGGCTACACCTTC. Translation gives CASSPHQLQGVGGYTF.